The next 10 T cell receptor beta chains were all read from a single sample in a study of response to subunit inactivated influenza vaccine (dated by TCRdb to between 2017 and 2018). The library came from RT-PCR. Instrument on record: Illumina HiSeq 2500. TCRdb ran its own pipeline on the public reads, namely fastp trimming at Q25 and MiXCR clone calling, and kept in-frame beta chains. Entries are consolidated by CDR3 protein sequence, retaining the most common genes and DNA. The sample records about 700,000 distinct CDR3 sequences, about 15% of which are singletons. The biggest ten clones account for around 7% of the sample. Sequencing was performed on PBMCs from blood, taken less than 15 days before vaccination. These receptors were taken from a man aged 45-60 years who received an inactivated influenza vaccine. Donor details come from another sample of the same person, matched by shared clones.

This clonotype was detected only a few times. V and J are TRBV6-2 or TRBV6-3 and TRBJ1-5; possibly TRBD1 for D (6 bases). V shed 6 bases and J shed 2 bases, with 14 bases lying between them. Looked up from germline, CDR1 is MNHEY and CDR2 is SVGEGT. The CDR3 spans 15 residues. This chain's CDR3 is CASRTDRLRNQPQHF. CDR3 bases: TGTGCCAGCAGGACCGACAGGCTCCGCAATCAGCCCCAGCATTTT.

The chain has TRBV12-3 or TRBV12-4 and TRBJ2-2; D tentatively fits TRBD1 or TRBD2 (6 bases each). The CDR3 runs 14 residues. The V end was cut by 7 bases, the J end by 1 base, with 10 bases between. This CDR3 is CASTRGENTGELFF. In nucleotides, the CDR3 is TGTGCCAGCACAAGGGGGGAGAACACCGGGGAGCTGTTTTTT.

The V and J genes are TRBV10-3 and TRBJ2-1; D not certain. The V end was cut by 0 bases, the J end by 0 bases, with 9 bases between. The CDR3 has 16 residues. Germline assignment: CDR1 ENHRY and CDR2 SYGVKD. CDR3 nucleotide sequence: TGTGCCATCAGTGAGTCAAGGCGGAGCTCCTACAATGAGCAGTTCTTC. It specifies CAISESRRSSYNEQFF.

The chain combines TRBV6-5 with TRBJ2-7; no clear D. The CDR3 totals 15 residues. The V end lost 3 bases, the J end lost 2 bases, and 14 bases lay between the germline ends. CDR1 is MNHEY, CDR2 SVGAGI, per germline. CDR3 protein: CASSYDRTVAYEQYF. The CDR3 bases are TGTGCCAGCAGTTATGATCGGACGGTAGCCTACGAGCAGTACTTC.

This clonotype has ten or more counts. The gene calls are TRBV7-2 and TRBJ1-1; 9 nucleotides agree with TRBD1. The CDR3 consists of 14 residues. V lost 5 bases to trimming and J lost 4 bases; unmatched junction nucleotides: 5. Germline CDR1 and CDR2: SGHTA and FQGNSA. The CDR3 nucleotides read TGTGCCAGCAGCAAGGACAGGGGTGGCACTGAAGCTTTCTTT. It specifies CASSKDRGGTEAFF.

This chain uses TRBV27 with TRBJ1-2; weak D call: TRBD1 (6 bases). The V gene's germline CDR1 is MNHEY and CDR2 SMNVEV (reference sequence). V was cut by 5 bases and J by 4 bases, with 8 bases left in between. The length of the CDR3 is 12 residues. The CDR3 reads CASSDRTYGYTF. The CDR3 DNA is TGTGCCAGCAGTGACAGGACCTATGGCTACACCTTC.

This clonotype showed up just a few times. V gene TRBV5-1 combines with J gene TRBJ2-7, with D tentatively TRBD1 (5 bases). The V end lost 4 bases, the J end lost 1 base, and 12 bases lay between the germline ends. Germline lookup yields CDR1 SGHRS and CDR2 YFSETQ. This CDR3 contains 14 residues. The CDR3 bases are TGCGCCAGCAGCCTAATGACAGAATCCTACGAGCAGTACTTC. It codes for CASSLMTESYEQYF.

This clonotype has at least ten counts. The chain is built from TRBV20-1 and TRBJ2-7, with no clear D. V shed 0 bases and J shed 6 bases, with 3 bases lying between them. Germline CDR1 reads DFQATT; CDR2 reads SNEGSKA (reference sequence). The CDR3 has 10 residues. CDR3 bases: TGCAGTGCTAGAGATCTCGAGCAGTACTTC. Translated: CSARDLEQYF.

The sample holds many counts of this clonotype. This chain connects TRBV20-1 to TRBJ2-3; D gene uncertain. Trimming removed 0 bases from V and 1 base from J, with 14 bases in between. The CDR3 runs 16 residues. The germline CDR1 and CDR2 sequences are DFQATT and SNEGSKA (reference sequence). CDR3 residues: CSAREAPPEGTDTQYF. In DNA form, the CDR3 reads TGCAGTGCTAGAGAGGCCCCCCCAGAGGGCACAGATACGCAGTATTTT.

There are many counts of this clonotype. The chain combines TRBV9 with TRBJ2-7, with 7 bases fitting TRBD2. CDR3 size: 15 residues. Germline loops: CDR1 SGDLS, CDR2 YYNGEE. The ends lost 4 bases at V and 1 base at J; junction bases unmatched: 8. The CDR3: CASSPTAGTSYEQYF. In nucleotides, the CDR3 is TGTGCCAGCAGCCCAACAGCGGGAACTTCCTACGAGCAGTACTTC.